The rows below give T cell receptor beta chains drawn from one sample of a study of T cell changes during pregnancy in multiple sclerosis. Here immunoSEQ multiplex PCR was the method, and the copy in TCRdb shows in-frame clones only, minus some. The table records 50,000 or so clones, about 89% of them present only once. The source material was CD4+ T cells from peripheral blood mononuclear cells, sampled after pregnancy. Receptors originate from a female donor in good health, enrolled as a control in a pregnancy study. Each CDR3 is given with its conserved first and last residue. D genes are given only for firm matches. Size is omitted from some rows. Given values are once, few, many or a class for expanded clones.

.	TRBJ1-2	TRBD1	TRBV7-3	CASSMSGTDNYGYTF	TGTGCCAGCAGCATGTCCGGGACAGACAACTATGGCTACACCTTC
.	TRBJ2-3	TRBD2	TRBV10-3	CAISESGAGGVDTQYF	TGTGCCATCAGTGAGTCAGGAGCGGGGGGCGTGGATACGCAGTATTTT
.	TRBJ1-2	.	TRBV15	CATSRWAGDGYTF	TGTGCCACCAGCAGATGGGCAGGGGACGGCTACACCTTC
.	TRBJ1-4	.	TRBV7-9	CASSLRGSGPEKLFF	TGTGCCAGCAGCTTACGGGGGTCAGGGCCTGAAAAACTGTTTTTT
.	TRBJ2-1	TRBD2	TRBV7-6	CASSLRAGGRNEQFF	TGTGCCAGCAGCTTACGAGCGGGGGGGAGGAATGAGCAGTTCTTC
.	TRBJ1-6	TRBD1	TRBV5-4	CASRDETGGNSPLHF	TGTGCCAGCAGAGACGAAACAGGGGGTAACTCACCCCTCCACTTT
.	TRBJ2-4	TRBD1	TRBV11-2	CAAIRDRGIGAKNIQYF	TGTGCCGCGATCCGGGACAGGGGGATTGGAGCCAAAAACATTCAGTACTTC
.	TRBJ2-3	.	TRBV30	CAWSGAGPPDTQYF	TGTGCCTGGAGTGGAGCGGGTCCCCCAGATACGCAGTATTTT
.	TRBJ2-1	TRBD2	TRBV19	CASSIPRLAGGFNYNEQFF	TGTGCCAGTAGTATCCCTCGACTAGCGGGGGGGTTTAATTACAATGAGCAGTTCTTC
.	TRBJ2-3	.	TRBV5-1	CASSYLVTGTPTDTQYF	TGCGCCAGCAGCTACCTCGTAACGGGGACTCCCACAGATACGCAGTATTTT
.	TRBJ1-5	TRBD1	TRBV7-2	CASSSETGGRGQPQHF	TGTGCCAGCAGCTCAGAGACAGGGGGACGAGGGCAGCCCCAGCATTTT
.	TRBJ1-1	.	TRBV5-6	CASSVLGRPNTEAFF	TGTGCCAGCAGCGTATTGGGGCGCCCCAACACTGAAGCTTTCTTT
.	TRBJ1-5	.	TRBV7-2	CASSALGGGRNQPQHF	TGTGCCAGCAGCGCCCTAGGTGGGGGCCGCAATCAGCCCCAGCATTTT
.	TRBJ1-2	.	TRBV10-2	CASSESRQGLGYTF	TGCGCCAGCAGTGAGTCGAGGCAGGGTCTGGGCTACACCTTC
.	TRBJ2-3	TRBD2	TRBV2	CASPASGGTDTQYF	TGTGCCAGTCCCGCTAGCGGGGGCACAGATACGCAGTATTTT
.	TRBJ1-1	.	TRBV29-1	CSVVTTWNTEAFF	TGCAGCGTTGTAACGACTTGGAACACTGAAGCTTTCTTT
.	TRBJ2-1	.	TRBV9	CASSVPSGGPLFF	TGTGCCAGCAGCGTTCCAAGTGGGGGCCCACTATTCTTC
.	TRBJ2-3	TRBD1	TRBV27	CASSPRQGTDTQYF	TGTGCCAGCAGTCCGAGACAGGGGACAGATACGCAGTATTTT
.	TRBJ2-6	.	TRBV4-2	CASSPTASGANVLTF	TGTGCCAGCAGCCCGACAGCCTCTGGGGCCAACGTCCTGACTTTC
.	TRBJ2-7	.	TRBV7-9	CASSLAYRGEQYF	TGTGCCAGCAGCTTAGCGTACCGGGGCGAGCAGTACTTC
.	TRBJ2-7	TRBD2	TRBV4-2	CATRTSGGAYEQYF	TGTGCCACCAGGACTAGCGGGGGGGCCTACGAGCAGTACTTC
.	TRBJ1-6	TRBD1	TRBV5-8	CASSSMKTGGPIVYSPLHF	TGTGCCAGCAGCTCGATGAAAACAGGGGGTCCAATCGTTTATTCACCCCTCCACTTT
.	TRBJ2-6	.	TRBV7-9	CASSLAGSLSGANVLTF	TGTGCCAGCAGCTTAGCGGGCAGCCTCTCTGGGGCCAACGTCCTGACTTTC
.	TRBJ2-3	TRBD2	TRBV10-3	CAIAAGGGTDTQYF	TGTGCCATCGCAGCGGGGGGGGGCACAGATACGCAGTATTTT
.	TRBJ2-7	TRBD1	TRBV5-1	CASSLGGTGAYEQYF	TGCGCCAGCAGCTTGGGCGGGACAGGAGCCTACGAGCAGTACTTC
.	TRBJ2-3	TRBD2	TRBV5-1	CASSSDFAGGTDTQYF	TGCGCCAGCAGCTCAGATTTTGCGGGGGGCACAGATACGCAGTATTTT
.	TRBJ1-2	.	TRBV21-1	CASSKIFGQGDGYTF	TGTGCCAGCAGCAAAATCTTTGGACAGGGGGATGGCTACACCTTC
.	TRBJ2-5	.	TRBV29-1	CSVGRETQYF	TGCAGCGTTGGTAGAGAGACCCAGTACTTC
.	TRBJ2-1	.	TRBV10-1	CASSESLRAFYHEQFF	TGCGCCAGCAGTGAGAGTCTCAGGGCCTTTTACCATGAGCAGTTCTTC
.	TRBJ2-7	TRBD2	TRBV25-1	CASSELGGVLALHEQYF	TGTGCCAGCAGTGAACTTGGGGGGGTTCTAGCTCTACACGAGCAGTACTTC
.	TRBJ1-5	.	TRBV19	CASKEYGGGNQPQHF	TGTGCCAGTAAAGAATATGGAGGGGGCAATCAGCCCCAGCATTTT
.	TRBJ2-7	TRBD1	TRBV5-1	CASSAVTGPYEQYF	TGCGCCAGCAGCGCGGTGACAGGGCCCTACGAGCAGTACTTC
.	TRBJ2-5	TRBD2	TRBV9	CASSVGYVWASGETQYF	TGTGCCAGCAGCGTAGGATACGTGTGGGCTAGCGGAGAGACCCAGTACTTC
.	TRBJ1-3	.	TRBV7-2	CASSLAPAGAGNTIYF	TGTGCCAGCAGCTTAGCCCCAGCAGGGGCGGGAAACACCATATATTTT
.	TRBJ2-7	.	TRBV7-3	CASSLMSGNEQYF	TGTGCCAGCAGCTTAATGTCAGGGAACGAGCAGTACTTC
.	TRBJ1-1	.	TRBV11-2	CASSLVSGITEAFF	TGTGCCAGCAGCTTAGTGTCAGGGATCACTGAAGCTTTCTTT
once	TRBJ2-7	TRBD2	TRBV6-1	CASRLTSGVSYEQYF	TGTGCCAGTAGGTTGACTAGCGGGGTCTCCTACGAGCAGTACTTC
.	TRBJ1-4	TRBD1	TRBV5-1	CASSPDRAAEKLFF	TGCGCCAGCAGCCCGGACAGGGCGGCGGAAAAACTGTTTTTT
.	TRBJ2-1	.	TRBV7-6	CASSLELGTYNEQFF	TGTGCCAGCAGCTTAGAACTAGGAACCTACAATGAGCAGTTCTTC
.	TRBJ1-5	.	TRBV6-1	CASRRELQQPQHF	TGTGCCAGCAGAAGGGAGCTCCAGCAGCCCCAGCATTTT
.	TRBJ2-7	TRBD1	TRBV2	CASLRTGREGSYEQYF	TGTGCCAGCCTCCGGACAGGGCGTGAAGGGTCCTACGAGCAGTACTTC
.	TRBJ2-1	TRBD2	TRBV2	CASSPTSGGYNEQFF	TGTGCCAGCAGCCCCACTAGCGGGGGCTACAATGAGCAGTTCTTC
.	TRBJ1-4	TRBD1	TRBV9	CASSGGDRDEKLFF	TGTGCCAGCAGCGGGGGGGACAGGGATGAAAAACTGTTTTTT
.	TRBJ2-6	.	TRBV19	CASSPGSGYSGANVLTF	TGTGCCAGTAGTCCGGGTTCCGGGTACTCTGGGGCCAACGTCCTGACTTTC
.	TRBJ1-1	.	TRBV2	CASSEGRVGTEAFF	TGTGCCAGCAGTGAAGGCCGGGTGGGCACTGAAGCTTTCTTT
.	TRBJ2-1	.	TRBV15	CATSRGQRVLGNEQFF	TGTGCCACCAGCAGGGGCCAGCGGGTCCTTGGCAATGAGCAGTTCTTC
.	TRBJ1-3	.	TRBV11-2	CASSLERVSGNTIYF	TGTGCCAGCAGCTTAGAGAGGGTTTCTGGAAACACCATATATTTT
.	TRBJ1-2	.	TRBV15	CATSPRTDAYGYTF	TGTGCCACCAGTCCCCGGACAGACGCTTATGGCTACACCTTC
.	TRBJ1-1	.	TRBV2	CASSEDQGNTEAFF	TGTGCCAGCAGTGAAGATCAGGGTAACACTGAAGCTTTCTTT
.	TRBJ1-1	TRBD1	TRBV14	CASSRDRANTEAFF	TGTGCCAGCAGCCGCGACAGGGCGAACACTGAAGCTTTCTTT
.	TRBJ1-1	.	TRBV7-2	CASSRQRNTEAFF	TGTGCCAGCAGCCGACAGCGGAACACTGAAGCTTTCTTT
.	TRBJ1-1	TRBD1	TRBV7-9	CASSQRQGVDTEAFF	TGTGCCAGCAGCCAGCGACAGGGTGTGGACACTGAAGCTTTCTTT
.	TRBJ2-1	.	TRBV28	CASSFRRGQSSYNEQFF	TGTGCCAGCAGTTTTAGGCGGGGGCAGAGCTCCTACAATGAGCAGTTCTTC
.	TRBJ2-1	TRBD2	TRBV14	CASSHSSGGAREQFF	TGTGCCAGCAGCCACTCTAGCGGGGGGGCCCGTGAGCAGTTCTTC
.	TRBJ1-3	.	TRBV29-1	CSVEARLSGNTIYF	TGCAGCGTTGAGGCCAGACTCTCTGGAAACACCATATATTTT
.	TRBJ2-7	.	TRBV6-5	CASRRQQIYEQYF	TGTGCCAGCAGGAGACAGCAAATCTACGAGCAGTACTTC
few	TRBJ1-2	.	TRBV30	CAWSRMGAAASYGYTF	TGTGCCTGGAGTCGGATGGGAGCCGCTGCCTCCTATGGCTACACCTTC
few	TRBJ1-3	.	TRBV4-1	CASSPGLLGNTIYF	TGCGCCAGCAGCCCCGGACTGCTTGGAAACACCATATATTTT